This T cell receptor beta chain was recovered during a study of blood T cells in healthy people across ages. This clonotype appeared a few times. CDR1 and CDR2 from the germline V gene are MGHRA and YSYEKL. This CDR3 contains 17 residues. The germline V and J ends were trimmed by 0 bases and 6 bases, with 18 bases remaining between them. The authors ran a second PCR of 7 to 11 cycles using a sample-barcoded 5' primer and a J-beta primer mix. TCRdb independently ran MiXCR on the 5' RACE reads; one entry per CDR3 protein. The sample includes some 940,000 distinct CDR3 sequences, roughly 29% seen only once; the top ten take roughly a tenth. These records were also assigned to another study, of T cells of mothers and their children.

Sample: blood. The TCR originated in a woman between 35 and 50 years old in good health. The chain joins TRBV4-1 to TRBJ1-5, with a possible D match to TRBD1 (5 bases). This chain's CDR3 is CASSQDRAGVGVQPQHF. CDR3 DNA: TGCGCCAGCAGCCAAGATCGAGCGGGGGTCGGGGTTCAGCCCCAGCATTTT.